This T cell receptor beta chain emerged from a study of cytomegalovirus exposure and HLA in healthy donors. Study overall: Around 180 million T cells yielded 100 million or so unique TCR beta sequences, as an earlier analysis found. Samples from HLA-typed donors yielded 85 million to 95 million unique TCRs in an early data release.

Use of 60 Vbeta and 13 Jbeta primers characterized the PCR. Per the study methods: Around 11 million of 80 million or so unique TCR beta chains were shared, per a later count. The protocol was immunoSEQ multiplex PCR, while the TCRdb copy is restricted to in-frame clones and leaves out a portion. That table is the source of V, J and clone size, and D and trimming were worked out from the DNA. The table lists some 150,000 clones, roughly 73% of them singletons. V dropped 1 base and J dropped 0 bases, with 11 bases sitting between them. CDR1 and CDR2 (germline): SGDLS, YYNGEE. The CDR3 is 16 amino acids.

The chain is built from TRBV9 and TRBJ2-1; maybe TRBD2 (5 bases). Sequences were obtained from PBMCs. The source is a man aged 35 to 55 in good health and CMV-seronegative. The CDR3 spells CASSVTESGSYNEQFF. CDR3 nucleotides: TGTGCCAGCAGCGTAACGGAAAGCGGCTCCTACAATGAGCAGTTCTTC. The full variable domain, with the rest looked up from reference TRBV9 and TRBJ2-1, is DSGVTQTPKHLITATGQRVTLRCSPRSGDLSVYWYQQSLDQGLQFLIQYYNGEERAKGNILERFSAQQFPDLHSELNLSSLELGDSALYFCASSVTESGSYNEQFFGPGTRLTVL.